This is a list of T cell receptor beta chains from one sample in a study of blood T cells in healthy people across ages. TCRdb re-derived calls from the 5' RACE reads in MiXCR, one entry per CDR3 protein. Of some 930,000 distinct CDR3 sequences listed, roughly 28% are singletons. The data also belong to a second study, concerning T cells of mothers and their children.

Sample: blood. The source is a woman in her forties in good health. Both conserved end residues are part of each CDR3. The order of the fields is CDR3 DNA, CDR3 protein, V gene, clone size, J gene, D gene. A D gene is named only where the DNA matches it firmly. Clone sizes are given selectively: once, few, many, or a class where the clone is expanded.

TGTGCCAGCAGCCGGGACCAAATCCAAGAGACCCAGTACTTC CASSRDQIQETQYF TRBV12-3/TRBV12-4 - TRBJ2-5 -
TGTGCCAGCAGTTTAGAGCTAGCGGTCGTGGAGACCCAGTACTTC CASSLELAVVETQYF TRBV12-3/TRBV12-4 many TRBJ2-5 TRBD2
TGTGCTAGTGCCAAGGGACAAACCCAAGAGACCCAGTACTTC CASAKGQTQETQYF TRBV12-5 - TRBJ2-5 -
TGTGCCTGGAGTGCCGGACTAGCGGGGCGTGAGCAGTTCTTC CAWSAGLAGREQFF TRBV30 - TRBJ2-1 TRBD2
TGTGCCAGCAGCCGCACTAGCGGGGGGACTAACTCCTACGAGCAGTACTTC CASSRTSGGTNSYEQYF TRBV7-2 - TRBJ2-7 TRBD2
TGCGCCAGCAGCCAAGCAGGGGCGACTGAAGCTTTCTTT CASSQAGATEAFF TRBV4-3 few TRBJ1-1 -
TGTGCCAGCAGCCAAACCCTAGCGGGGGGGCTCAATGAGCAGTTCTTC CASSQTLAGGLNEQFF TRBV3-1 few TRBJ2-1 TRBD2
TGTGCCTGGAGTACCCGGGTCTCCTACGAGCAGTACTTC CAWSTRVSYEQYF TRBV30 few TRBJ2-7 -
TGTGCCAGCAGCCTAACCACAGCGGGGAAGTACAATGAGCAGTTCTTC CASSLTTAGKYNEQFF TRBV3-1 - TRBJ2-1 TRBD2
TGTGCCAGCGGTACAGGGGATGGAAACACCATATATTTT CASGTGDGNTIYF TRBV5-6 once TRBJ1-3 TRBD1
TGTGCCAGCAGGACGACAGGGGCACCCAACTATGGCTACACCTTC CASRTTGAPNYGYTF TRBV12-3/TRBV12-4 - TRBJ1-2 TRBD1
TGTGCCAGCAGACGTCCTAGCGGGGGCTACAATGAGCAGTTCTTC CASRRPSGGYNEQFF TRBV6-5 many TRBJ2-1 TRBD2
TGTGCCAGCAGCCTCGGGACACTTGGATCCTACAGTGAGCAGTACTTC CASSLGTLGSYSEQYF TRBV7-9 once TRBJ2-5 -
TGTGCCTGGAGAAGGCAGGGCAGCGCAGAAAAACTGTTTTTT CAWRRQGSAEKLFF TRBV30 - TRBJ1-4 -
TGTGCCAGCAGTTTAAAACCCCTCAATGAGCAGTTCTTC CASSLKPLNEQFF TRBV12-3/TRBV12-4 - TRBJ2-1 -
TGTGCCAGCAGTTACTCATTGGTGGGAATTGGTGGCTACACCTTC CASSYSLVGIGGYTF TRBV6-5 many TRBJ1-2 -
TGCAGTGCCCCTTTCTTTCCCTGGCGGGGAGAGCAGTTCTTC CSAPFFPWRGEQFF TRBV20-1 - TRBJ2-1 -
TGTGCCAGCAGCTTAGTACTAGGGGTACGAGGCTATGGCTACACCTTC CASSLVLGVRGYGYTF TRBV7-2 - TRBJ1-2 -
TGTGCCAGCAGCCCTTATAGCGGGGGGGCTGCAGATACGCAGTATTTT CASSPYSGGAADTQYF TRBV12-3/TRBV12-4 few TRBJ2-3 TRBD2
TGCAGTACTAGAAAGACCGGTACCTACGGGCAGTACTTC CSTRKTGTYGQYF TRBV20-1 - TRBJ2-5 -
TGTGCCAGCAGCCGATCGGACAGGCGCAACGTCCTGACTTTC CASSRSDRRNVLTF TRBV2 - TRBJ2-6 TRBD1
TGTGCCAGCAGTTCGACAGAGAGTCAGCCCCAGCATTTT CASSSTESQPQHF TRBV27 - TRBJ1-5 -
TGTGCCAGCAGCTTAACCCAGGGGGTCGTGACTATGAATGAAAAACTGTTTTTT CASSLTQGVVTMNEKLFF TRBV7-9 few TRBJ1-4 TRBD1
TGTGCCAGCAGCCCAGGGGCAGGGGGCTATGGCTACACCTTC CASSPGAGGYGYTF TRBV3-1 few TRBJ1-2 TRBD1
TGTGCCACCACGACATCTAACTATGGCTACACCTTC CATTTSNYGYTF TRBV28 many TRBJ1-2 -
TGTGCCAGCGGCCGCGCGAGGGACACCTCCTATGGCTACACCTTC CASGRARDTSYGYTF TRBV27 - TRBJ1-2 -
TGTGCCATCAGTGCGGTGGGCTCATGGACCCAGTACTTC CAISAVGSWTQYF TRBV10-3 many TRBJ2-5 -
TGTGCCAGCAGGCTAGTATACGAGCAGTACTTC CASRLVYEQYF TRBV6-1 many TRBJ2-7 -
TGTGCCAGCAGCATGCCGGGACAGGGAGTTAATTCACCCCTCCACTTT CASSMPGQGVNSPLHF TRBV7-2 - TRBJ1-6 TRBD1
TGTGCCAGCAGTTTGGTTTTCGACTATGGCTACACCTTC CASSLVFDYGYTF TRBV28 few TRBJ1-2 -
TGCAGTGCTAGAGTGGCGGGGCAGGATTCACCCCTCCACTTT CSARVAGQDSPLHF TRBV20-1 - TRBJ1-6 -
TGTGCCAGCAGTTACGTGGAGGGGCCGACGAACACTGAAGCTTTCTTT CASSYVEGPTNTEAFF TRBV6-5 few TRBJ1-1 -
TGCGCCAGCAGCTCGAAGACAGGCGGGAACATTCAGTACTTC CASSSKTGGNIQYF TRBV5-1 many TRBJ2-4 -
TGTGCCAGCAGCTTGGTCGGCATGGGCACAGATACGCAGTATTTT CASSLVGMGTDTQYF TRBV7-6 many TRBJ2-3 -
TGTGCCAGCAGCCGCGACAGGGACGCCAAAAACATTCAGTACTTC CASSRDRDAKNIQYF TRBV3-1 few TRBJ2-4 TRBD1
TGTGCCAGCAGTGAGGGACAGGGGCCAGATACGCAGTATTTT CASSEGQGPDTQYF TRBV6-1 many TRBJ2-3 TRBD1
TGCAGTGCTAGAGATCAGCAGGAGGGGACTGAAGCTTTCTTT CSARDQQEGTEAFF TRBV20-1 few TRBJ1-1 -
TGTGCCAGCACCCGCGGGGGTTTCTACAATGAGCAGTTCTTC CASTRGGFYNEQFF TRBV25-1 - TRBJ2-1 TRBD2
TGTGCCAGCAGTCTTATAGGGCGTGAGCAGTACTTC CASSLIGREQYF TRBV12-3/TRBV12-4 once TRBJ2-4 -
TGTGCCAGCAGCGCTAGGACGGGACAGGGTGGCGAGCAGTACTTC CASSARTGQGGEQYF TRBV9 few TRBJ2-7 TRBD1
TGTGCCAGCAGCCAAGTACTGGGGTCTAACCAAGAGACCCAGTACTTC CASSQVLGSNQETQYF TRBV4-2 few TRBJ2-5 -
TGTGCCAGCAGACGGCAGGGAGGAGAGACCCAGTACTTC CASRRQGGETQYF TRBV12-3/TRBV12-4 few TRBJ2-5 -
TGTGCCAGCAGCCAAGGGAATGGAGATACGCAGTATTTT CASSQGNGDTQYF TRBV3-1 - TRBJ2-3 -
TGTGCCATCAGTGAGTCGGGGCAGAACATGAACACTGAAGCTTTCTTT CAISESGQNMNTEAFF TRBV10-3 - TRBJ1-1 -
TGTGCCAGCTCACCGGTGTCCTGGGGCAATCAGCCCCAGCATTTT CASSPVSWGNQPQHF TRBV18 - TRBJ1-5 -
TGTGCCAGCAGCCGCGGGTCTATTACCAATCAGCCCCAGCATTTT CASSRGSITNQPQHF TRBV12-3/TRBV12-4 few TRBJ1-5 -
TGTGCCAGCGGTAGTTCTTCCCTGAATCAGCCCCAGCATTTT CASGSSSLNQPQHF TRBV6-5 few TRBJ1-5 -
TGTGCCATCAGGATGGGACAGGGTAACACTGAAGCTTTCTTT CAIRMGQGNTEAFF TRBV10-3 - TRBJ1-1 TRBD1
TGTGCCAGCAGAGTTACAACAGGGACGAGGGAGCAGTACTTC CASRVTTGTREQYF TRBV12-3/TRBV12-4 - TRBJ2-4 -
TGTGCCATCAGGCAGGGTGGCCCCACAGATACGCAGTATTTT CAIRQGGPTDTQYF TRBV10-3 few TRBJ2-3 -
TGTGCCAGCAGCTCAGGGTCGCATACGCAGTATTTT CASSSGSHTQYF TRBV7-2 - TRBJ2-3 -
TGTGCCAGCACGGCCAGGGGACTAGCGGGGGCCACAGATACGCAGTATTTT CASTARGLAGATDTQYF TRBV28 few TRBJ2-3 TRBD2
TGTGCCAGCAGCTTGGATAGGACAATGAACACTGAAGCTTTCTTT CASSLDRTMNTEAFF TRBV5-6 - TRBJ1-1 -